Below are 24 T cell receptor beta chains sequenced from a single sample in a study of blood T cell repertoires in COVID-19. Produced via immunoSEQ multiplex PCR; TCRdb's table is partial and in-frame only. The sample has about 65,000 clones; 81% are singletons. The sample was peripheral blood. These receptors were obtained from a man older than 75 with acute or convalescent COVID-19.

The rearrangement uses TRBV2 and TRBJ1-5, with D maybe TRBD1 (5 bases). The V gene's germline CDR1 is SNHLY and CDR2 FYNNEI. The CDR3 loop spans 15 amino acids. Trimming took off 6 bases at V and 5 bases at J, with 17 bases between the two ends. CDR3 amino acids: CASSPGRSRDQPQHF. The DNA of the CDR3 is TGTGCCAGCAGCCCCGGACGTTCCAGGGATCAGCCCCAGCATTTT.

The rearrangement joins TRBV3-1 (or the pseudogene TRBV3-2) to TRBJ1-3; 8 bases line up with TRBD1. CDR3 length: 16 residues. CDR1 and CDR2 from the germline V gene are LGHDT and YNNKEL (reference sequence). Trimming at V came to 3 bases and at J to 4 bases, leaving 8 bases not matched to a gene. CDR3 nucleotide sequence: TGTGCCAGCAGCCAGGGATGGACAGGGCAAGGAAACACCATATATTTT. Translation gives CASSQGWTGQGNTIYF.

The chain joins TRBV5-1 to TRBJ2-2; TRBD1 aligns across 8 bases. Germline loops: CDR1 SGHRS, CDR2 YFSETQ. V trimming: 4 bases; J trimming: 5 bases; junction bases outside the gene matches: 10. There are 16 residues in the CDR3. CDR3 nucleotide sequence: TGCGCCAGCAGCAGGACAGGGAACGGCGGTACCGGGGAGCTGTTTTTT. This gives the protein CASSRTGNGGTGELFF.

This clone was observed a single time. The rearrangement uses TRBV18 and TRBJ1-6; the D is unclear. There are 14 residues in the CDR3. The germline gives CDR1 KGHSH, CDR2 LQKENI. V gave up 1 base and J gave up 7 bases, with 8 bases separating them. CDR3 in DNA: TGTGCCAGCTCACCACGAACGGAGAATTCACCCCTCCACTTT. Translation: CASSPRTENSPLHF.

V gene TRBV10-1 combines with J gene TRBJ2-3, with 10 bases aligning to TRBD2. Germline V CDR1 and CDR2: WNHNN, SYGVQD (reference sequence). The trim removed 6 bases at V and 1 base at J, leaving 4 bases unmatched. The CDR3 loop spans 15 amino acids. The CDR3 sequence is CASSSGTSGTDTQYF. CDR3 DNA sequence: TGCGCCAGCAGCTCCGGGACTAGCGGCACAGATACGCAGTATTTT.

CDR3 loop: CAISTSGGALDTQYF. CDR3 coding DNA: TGTGCCATCAGCACTAGCGGGGGGGCTCTGGATACGCAGTATTTT. This chain links TRBV10-3 with TRBJ2-3; 13 bases agree with TRBD2. Germline-derived CDR1 and CDR2 are ENHRY and SYGVKD. This CDR3 has 15 amino acids. Trimming at V came to 6 bases and at J to 6 bases, leaving 6 bases not matched to a gene.

The rearrangement joins TRBV19 to TRBJ1-5; 8 positions agree with TRBD1. Germline V gene data show CDR1 as LNHDA and CDR2 as SQIVND (reference sequence). The CDR3 runs 17 residues. The trim removed 5 bases at V and 1 base at J, leaving 10 bases unmatched. The CDR3 DNA sequence: TGTGCCAGTAGTTCCCTTACAGGGGGGAGAAGCAATCAGCCCCAGCATTTT. Translating it yields CASSSLTGGRSNQPQHF.

The chain is built from TRBV5-1 and TRBJ1-6; 9 nucleotides align to TRBD1. The CDR3 loop spans 14 amino acids. The germline V gene encodes CDR1 SGHRS and CDR2 YFSETQ. J was trimmed by 7 bases and V by 4 bases; bases with no gene match: 3. CDR3 region: CASSADRGNSPLHF. CDR3 DNA sequence: TGCGCCAGCAGCGCCGACAGGGGGAATTCACCCCTCCACTTT.

The genes are TRBV18 and TRBJ1-4; D is ambiguous. V lost 6 bases, J lost 8 bases, and 13 bases lay in between. Germline loops: CDR1 KGHSH, CDR2 LQKENI. The CDR3 length is 13 residues. The CDR3 sequence is CASSALDLEKLFF. CDR3 nucleotide sequence: TGTGCCAGCTCGGCCCTTGATTTGGAAAAACTGTTTTTT.

The CDR3, as DNA: TGTGCCAGCAGTTCAGGGACTTTAGGAAACACCATATATTTT. It codes for CASSSGTLGNTIYF. This chain uses TRBV2 with TRBJ1-3; D might be TRBD1 (5 bases). Trimming removed 5 bases at V and 4 bases at J, with 12 bases between. The CDR3 runs to 14 residues. CDR1 is SNHLY and CDR2 is FYNNEI in the germline V gene.

About this clone: Sequence at one end of the junction differs from germline and may be a read error. The J gene is TRBJ2-1, the V gene TRBV7-7; a weak D match, TRBD1 (6 bases). CDR1 SSHAT and CDR2 FNYEAQ come from the germline V gene (reference sequence). The CDR3 is 13 amino acids. CDR3 coding DNA: TGTGCTAGCAGTTTGACAGGAAGAACCGAGCAGTTCTTC. Translating gives CASSLTGRTEQFF.

CDR3 coding DNA: TGTGCCAGCAGCTTAGGACGGCTAGAATCAAAAGACGAGCAGTACTTC. Residues: CASSLGRLESKDEQYF. J is TRBJ2-7 and V is TRBV7-8; D is undetermined. The CDR3 is 16 residues long. Looked up from germline, CDR1 is SGHVS and CDR2 is FQNEAQ. V was trimmed by 1 base and J by 5 bases, leaving 18 bases between them.

V is TRBV19 and J is TRBJ2-2; D might be TRBD1 (6 bases). The germline V gene encodes CDR1 LNHDA and CDR2 SQIVND (reference sequence). With 2 bases removed from V and 8 bases from J, the gap between germline ends came to 12 bases. This CDR3 is 14 amino acids long. As DNA, the CDR3 is TGTGCCAGTAGTATAAGCAGGGGTGGTGGGGAGCTGTTTTTT. It translates to CASSISRGGGELFF.

The genes are TRBV3-1 (or the pseudogene TRBV3-2) and TRBJ2-7; 10 nucleotides match TRBD1. The CDR3 has 13 residues. Germline V gives CDR1 LGHDT, CDR2 YNNKEL (reference sequence). Trimming took 3 bases from V and 6 from J; bases not matched to a gene: 2. The CDR3 coding sequence is TGTGCCAGCAGCCAGGGGACAGGGGTCGAGCAGTACTTC. As protein: CASSQGTGVEQYF.

The rearrangement joins TRBV2 to TRBJ1-1; D remains unclear. Germline-derived CDR1 and CDR2 are SNHLY and FYNNEI. This CDR3 region has 13 residues. The V gene lost 8 bases and the J gene lost 3 bases, with 13 bases spanning the gap. The CDR3 sequence: CASRREGDTEAFF. The CDR3 nucleotides read TGTGCCAGCCGAAGGGAGGGCGACACTGAAGCTTTCTTT. The variable domain in full, completed from reference TRBV2 and TRBJ1-1, reads EPEVTQTPSHQVTQMGQEVILRCVPISNHLYFYWYRQILGQKVEFLVSFYNNEISEKSEIFDDQFSVERPDGSNFTLKIRSTKLEDSAMYFCASRREGDTEAFFGQGTRLTVV.

V and J are TRBV11-2 and TRBJ2-5; a possible D gene is TRBD2 (5 bases). This CDR3 is 16 amino acids long. The V end was cut by 1 base, the J end by 4 bases, with 16 bases between. Germline CDR1 is SGHAT and CDR2 is FQNNGV. CDR3 loop: CASSLGGVAPGETQYF. In DNA, the CDR3 is TGTGCCAGCAGCTTAGGGGGAGTAGCCCCGGGAGAGACCCAGTACTTC.

The rearrangement uses TRBV3-1 (or the pseudogene TRBV3-2) and TRBJ1-2; TRBD1 matches 9 bases. J was trimmed by 4 bases and V by 7 bases; bases with no gene match: 7. Germline CDR1 LGHDT, CDR2 YNNKEL (reference sequence). The CDR3 has 14 amino acids. The CDR3 loop is CASTRTGEGYGYTF. CDR3 nucleotide sequence: TGTGCCAGCACCCGGACAGGGGAAGGCTATGGCTACACCTTC.

The V gene is TRBV30, the J gene TRBJ2-7, with D possibly being TRBD1 (6 bases). Per the germline V gene, CDR1 is GTSNPN and CDR2 is SVGIG (reference sequence). V gave up 1 base and J gave up 6 bases, with 10 bases separating them. This CDR3 region has 12 residues. The CDR3 here is CAWSGQVREQYF. The CDR3 DNA reads TGTGCCTGGAGTGGACAGGTCCGCGAGCAGTACTTC. The full variable domain, completed using reference TRBV30 and TRBJ2-7, is SQTIHQWPATLVQPVGSPLSLECTVEGTSNPNLYWYRQAAGRGLQLLFYSVGIGQISSEVPQNLSASRPQDRQFILSSKKLLLSDSGFYLCAWSGQVREQYFGPGTRLTVT.

This chain joins TRBV6-6 and TRBJ1-2; D possibly corresponds to TRBD1 (5 bases). Trimming cost V 2 bases and J 4 bases, with 8 bases left between them. The CDR3 length is 13 residues. The germline CDR1 and CDR2 sequences are MNHNY and SVGAGI (reference sequence). CDR3 DNA: TGTGCCAGCAGTTACGACAGTACCTATGGCTACACCTTC. Translated: CASSYDSTYGYTF.

This rearrangement joins TRBV9 to TRBJ1-1; TRBD1 aligns across 9 bases. The V gene end was trimmed by 5 bases and the J gene end by 2 bases; junction bases not matched to a gene: 7. The germline V gene has CDR1 SGDLS and CDR2 YYNGEE. The CDR3 covers 15 residues. The CDR3 DNA follows: TGTGCCAGCAGACGAATACAGGGGGCCAACACTGAAGCTTTCTTT. Translated: CASRRIQGANTEAFF.

In this sample, this clone turned up once. The chain combines TRBV6-5 with TRBJ1-5; D unresolved. The CDR3 runs to 15 residues. Trimming stripped 7 bases from V and 6 bases from J, with 19 bases between. Germline-derived CDR1 and CDR2 are MNHEY and SVGAGI. The CDR3 DNA follows: TGTGCCAGCATCCCAACCGTGGGAGGCGGTCAGCCCCAGCATTTT. This sequence encodes CASIPTVGGGQPQHF.

This CDR3 reads CASNLAGGPSSYEQYF. CDR3 nucleotide sequence: TGTGCCAGCAATCTAGCGGGGGGCCCCTCCTCCTACGAGCAGTACTTC. The chain couples TRBV2 to TRBJ2-7; 11 bases agree with TRBD2. Germline V lookup: CDR1 SNHLY, CDR2 FYNNEI. The CDR3 has 16 residues. Unmatched junction bases numbered 8, after V lost 7 bases and J lost 0 bases.

The chain couples TRBV5-1 to TRBJ2-3, with D tentatively TRBD2 (6 bases). Trimming stripped 2 bases from V and 4 bases from J, with 11 bases between. The CDR3 length is 14 residues. CDR1 and CDR2 from the germline V gene are SGHRS and YFSETQ. Here the CDR3 DNA reads TGCGCCAGCAGCTTTGCCAGGGAGGCAGATACGCAGTATTTT. Its protein is CASSFAREADTQYF.

The V gene is TRBV6-1, the J gene TRBJ1-5; D may be TRBD1 (5 bases). The CDR3 has 16 residues. Germline CDR1 is MNHNS and CDR2 is SASEGT. V was clipped by 2 bases and J by 2 bases, with 13 bases between them. The DNA for the CDR3 is TGTGCCAGCAGTGAATCTGGCACGGGGGGCAATCAGCCCCAGCATTTT. Translating gives CASSESGTGGNQPQHF.